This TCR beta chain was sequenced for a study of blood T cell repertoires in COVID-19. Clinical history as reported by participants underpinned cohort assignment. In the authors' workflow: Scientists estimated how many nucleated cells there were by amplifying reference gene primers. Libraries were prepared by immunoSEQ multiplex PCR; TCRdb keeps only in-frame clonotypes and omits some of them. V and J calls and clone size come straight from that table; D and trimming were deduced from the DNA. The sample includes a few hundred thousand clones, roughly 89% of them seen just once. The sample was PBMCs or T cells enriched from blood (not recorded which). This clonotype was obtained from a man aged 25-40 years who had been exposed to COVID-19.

Here the CDR3 reads CASSINNPAYEQYF. CDR3 coding DNA: TGTGCCAGTAGTATTAACAACCCAGCCTACGAGCAGTACTTC. The chain carries TRBV19 and TRBJ2-7, with unresolved D. V lost 3 bases and J 2 bases, leaving 11 bases between the germline ends. Germline V gene lookup returns CDR1 LNHDA and CDR2 SQIVND (reference sequence). This CDR3 comprises 14 residues.